This T cell receptor beta chain comes out of a study of shared clonotypes between healthy human individuals. CD8 cells classed as naive were CD45RO-negative and positively selected for CCR7, excluding terminally differentiated effector memory CD45RA+ cells. All donors were healthy HIV-negative adults lacking recent acute infections or vaccinations. The CDR3 runs 19 residues. The ends were cut back, 5 bases at V and 0 bases at J, with 23 bases in the middle. Germline lookup yields CDR1 SEHNR and CDR2 FQNEAQ (reference sequence). Sequenced by immunoSEQ multiplex PCR; TCRdb stores in-frame clones only, minus some. The table shows hundreds of thousands of clones, with 92% occurring only once.

The material sequenced was naive CD8+ T cells sorted from blood. The V and J genes are TRBV7-9 and TRBJ2-1, with D maybe TRBD1 (7 bases). The source of this sequence is a man aged 25 to 40 in good health. As DNA, the CDR3 is TGTGCCAGCAGCCCAAGACCGGGGGCAGGGGGAAGCTCCTACAATGAGCAGTTCTTC. It codes for CASSPRPGAGGSSYNEQFF.